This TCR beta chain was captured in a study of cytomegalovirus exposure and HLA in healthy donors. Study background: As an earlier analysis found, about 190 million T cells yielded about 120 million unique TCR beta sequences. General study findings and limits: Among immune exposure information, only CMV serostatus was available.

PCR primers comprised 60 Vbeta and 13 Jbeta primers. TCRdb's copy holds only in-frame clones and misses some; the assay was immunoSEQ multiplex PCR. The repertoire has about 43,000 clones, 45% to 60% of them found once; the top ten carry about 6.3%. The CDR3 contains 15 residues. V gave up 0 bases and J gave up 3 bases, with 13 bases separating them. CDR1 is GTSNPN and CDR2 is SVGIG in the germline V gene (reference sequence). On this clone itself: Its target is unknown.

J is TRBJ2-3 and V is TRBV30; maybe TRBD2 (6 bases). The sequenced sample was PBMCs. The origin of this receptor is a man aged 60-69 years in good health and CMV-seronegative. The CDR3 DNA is TGTGCCTGGAGTGTAGGGGCGGGACCTACAGATACGCAGTATTTT. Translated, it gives CAWSVGAGPTDTQYF. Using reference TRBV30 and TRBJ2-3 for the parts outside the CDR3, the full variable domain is SQTIHQWPATLVQPVGSPLSLECTVEGTSNPNLYWYRQAAGRGLQLLFYSVGIGQISSEVPQNLSASRPQDRQFILSSKKLLLSDSGFYLCAWSVGAGPTDTQYFGPGTRLTVL.